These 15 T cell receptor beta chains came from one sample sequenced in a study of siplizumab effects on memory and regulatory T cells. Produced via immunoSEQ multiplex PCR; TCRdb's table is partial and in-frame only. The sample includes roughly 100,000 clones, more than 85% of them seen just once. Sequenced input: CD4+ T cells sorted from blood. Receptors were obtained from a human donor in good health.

CDR3 DNA: TGTGCCAGCAGGCGGGGGGCCACCTATGGCTACACCTTC. Protein product: CASRRGATYGYTF. V gene TRBV6-6 combines with J gene TRBJ1-2; a possible D gene is TRBD1 (6 bases). In germline, CDR1 is MNHNY, CDR2 SVGAGI (reference sequence). The CDR3 contains 13 residues. V lost 6 bases and J 4 bases, leaving 12 bases between the germline ends.

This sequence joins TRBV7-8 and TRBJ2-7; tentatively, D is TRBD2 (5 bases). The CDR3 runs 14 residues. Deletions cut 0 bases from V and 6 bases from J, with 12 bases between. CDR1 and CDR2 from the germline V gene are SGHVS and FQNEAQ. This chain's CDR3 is CASSLAQRVGEQYF. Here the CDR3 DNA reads TGTGCCAGCAGCTTAGCGCAGAGGGTGGGCGAGCAGTACTTC.

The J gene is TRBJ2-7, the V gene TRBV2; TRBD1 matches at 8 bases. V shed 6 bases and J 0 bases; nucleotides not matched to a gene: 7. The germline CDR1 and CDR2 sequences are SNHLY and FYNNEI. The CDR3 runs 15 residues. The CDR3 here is CASRTGTGASYEQYF. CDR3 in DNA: TGTGCCAGCAGGACCGGGACAGGAGCCTCCTACGAGCAGTACTTC.

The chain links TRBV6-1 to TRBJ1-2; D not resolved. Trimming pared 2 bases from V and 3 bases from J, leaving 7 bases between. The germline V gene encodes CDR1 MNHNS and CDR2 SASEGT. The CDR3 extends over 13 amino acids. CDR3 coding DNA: TGTGCCAGCAGTGAATCGACGGACTATGGCTACACCTTC. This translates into CASSESTDYGYTF.

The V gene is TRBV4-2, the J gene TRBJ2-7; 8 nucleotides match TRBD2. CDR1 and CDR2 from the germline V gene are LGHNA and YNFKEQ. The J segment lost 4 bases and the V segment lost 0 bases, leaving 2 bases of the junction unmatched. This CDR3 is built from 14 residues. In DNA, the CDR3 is TGTGCCAGCAGCCAAGAACTAGCGGAATACGAGCAGTACTTC. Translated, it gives CASSQELAEYEQYF.

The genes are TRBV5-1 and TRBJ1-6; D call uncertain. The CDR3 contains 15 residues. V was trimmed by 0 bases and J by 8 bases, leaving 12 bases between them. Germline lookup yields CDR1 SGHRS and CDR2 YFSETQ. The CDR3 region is CASSLGPLRDSPLHF. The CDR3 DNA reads TGCGCCAGCAGCTTGGGACCTCTAAGGGATTCACCCCTCCACTTT. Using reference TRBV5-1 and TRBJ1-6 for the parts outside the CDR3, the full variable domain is KAGVTQTPRYLIKTRGQQVTLSCSPISGHRSVSWYQQTPGQGLQFLFEYFSETQRNKGNFPGRFSGRQFSNSRSEMNVSTLELGDSALYLCASSLGPLRDSPLHFGNGTRLTVT.

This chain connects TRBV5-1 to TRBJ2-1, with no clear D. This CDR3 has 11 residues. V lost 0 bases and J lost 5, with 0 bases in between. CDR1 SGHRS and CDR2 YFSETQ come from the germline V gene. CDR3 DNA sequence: TGCGCCAGCAGCTTGGACAATGAGCAGTTCTTC. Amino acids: CASSLDNEQFF. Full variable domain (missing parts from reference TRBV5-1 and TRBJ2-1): KAGVTQTPRYLIKTRGQQVTLSCSPISGHRSVSWYQQTPGQGLQFLFEYFSETQRNKGNFPGRFSGRQFSNSRSEMNVSTLELGDSALYLCASSLDNEQFFGPGTRLTVL.

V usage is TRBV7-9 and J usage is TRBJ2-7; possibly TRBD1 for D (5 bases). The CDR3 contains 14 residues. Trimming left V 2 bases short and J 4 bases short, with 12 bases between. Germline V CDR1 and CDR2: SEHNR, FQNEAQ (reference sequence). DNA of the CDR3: TGTGCCAGCAGCTTAAACCCGACAGTTTACGAGCAGTACTTC. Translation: CASSLNPTVYEQYF. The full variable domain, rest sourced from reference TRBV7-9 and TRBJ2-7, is DTGVSQNPRHKITKRGQNVTFRCDPISEHNRLYWYRQTLGQGPEFLTYFQNEAQLEKSRLLSDRFSAERPKGSFSTLEIQRTEQGDSAMYLCASSLNPTVYEQYFGPGTRLTVT.

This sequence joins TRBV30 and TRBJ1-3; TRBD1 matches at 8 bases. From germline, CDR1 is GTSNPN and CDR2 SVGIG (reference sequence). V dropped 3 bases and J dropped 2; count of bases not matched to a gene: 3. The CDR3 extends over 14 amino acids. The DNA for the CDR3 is TGTGCCTGGAGAACAGGGGGTCCTGGAAACACCATATATTTT. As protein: CAWRTGGPGNTIYF.

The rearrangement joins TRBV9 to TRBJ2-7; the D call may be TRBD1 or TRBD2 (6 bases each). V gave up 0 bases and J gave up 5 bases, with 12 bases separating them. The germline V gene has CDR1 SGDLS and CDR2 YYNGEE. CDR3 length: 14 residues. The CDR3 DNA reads TGTGCCAGCAGCGTAGAAGGGGGGAGCAACGAGCAGTACTTC. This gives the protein CASSVEGGSNEQYF.

CDR3 loop: CASSADQPQHF. CDR3 coding DNA: TGTGCCAGCAGCGCGGATCAGCCCCAGCATTTT. The V call is TRBV6-1, the J call TRBJ1-5; unclear D gene. The germline gives CDR1 MNHNS, CDR2 SASEGT. The V and J ends lost 6 bases and 5 bases respectively, with 5 bases between them. This CDR3 is 11 amino acids long.

The CDR3 reads CASSEAHWKAFF. For the CDR3, the DNA is TGTGCCAGCAGTGAAGCGCATTGGAAAGCTTTCTTT. This chain links TRBV2 with TRBJ1-1; D uncertain. CDR3 length: 12 residues. Trimming removed 0 bases from V and 9 bases from J, with 8 bases in between. Germline CDR1 is SNHLY and CDR2 is FYNNEI. The full variable domain, with the rest looked up from reference TRBV2 and TRBJ1-1, is EPEVTQTPSHQVTQMGQEVILRCVPISNHLYFYWYRQILGQKVEFLVSFYNNEISEKSEIFDDQFSVERPDGSNFTLKIRSTKLEDSAMYFCASSEAHWKAFFGQGTRLTVV.

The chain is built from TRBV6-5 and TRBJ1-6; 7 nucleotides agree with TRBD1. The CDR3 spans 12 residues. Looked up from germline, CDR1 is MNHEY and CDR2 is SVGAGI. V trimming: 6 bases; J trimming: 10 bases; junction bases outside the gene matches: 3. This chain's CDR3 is CASRTGLSPLHF. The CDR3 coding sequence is TGTGCCAGCAGGACAGGGTTATCACCCCTCCACTTT.

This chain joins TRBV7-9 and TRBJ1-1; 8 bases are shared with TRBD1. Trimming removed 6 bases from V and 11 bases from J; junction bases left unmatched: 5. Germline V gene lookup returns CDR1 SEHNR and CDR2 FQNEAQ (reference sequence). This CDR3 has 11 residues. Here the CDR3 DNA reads TGTGCCAGCAGTTCGACAGGGGACGCTTTCTTT. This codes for CASSSTGDAFF.

The CDR3 reads CASSRPSGGRYEQYF. For the CDR3, the DNA is TGTGCCAGCAGCCGTCCTAGCGGAGGACGCTACGAGCAGTACTTC. The rearrangement links TRBV19 to TRBJ2-7; the match to TRBD2 covers 7 bases. V trimming: 9 bases; J trimming: 3 bases; junction bases outside the gene matches: 14. The CDR3 is made up of 15 amino acids. Looked up from germline, CDR1 is LNHDA and CDR2 is SQIVND (reference sequence).